This T cell receptor beta chain was documented in a study of blood T cell repertoires in COVID-19. Study-level information: From the United States, Italy and Spain came samples of acute and convalescent COVID-19.

Per the germline V gene, CDR1 is MNHEY and CDR2 is SVGAGI. The V end was cut by 0 bases, the J end by 4 bases, with 15 bases between. CDR3 length: 16 amino acids. Cohort placement rested on clinical history that participants reported themselves. This clone was detected only a few times. Authors' processing steps: From reference gene primer amplification, estimates of nucleated cell counts were derived. Produced via immunoSEQ multiplex PCR; TCRdb's table is partial and in-frame only. Clone size and V and J calls were adopted from that table, with D and trimming inferred from the DNA. The table includes more than 300,000 clones, approximately 90% detected once.

This chain links TRBV6-5 with TRBJ1-2; a weak D match, TRBD1 (5 bases). The receptor comes from a woman aged 40-49 years who had been exposed to COVID-19. Sequenced material: PBMCs or T cells enriched from blood (not recorded which). The CDR3 sequence: CASSYSQGSSLYGYTF. The CDR3 DNA reads TGTGCCAGCAGTTACTCTCAGGGATCCTCGCTCTATGGCTACACCTTC.